Listed here are 26 T cell receptor beta chains from one sample, sequenced in a study of T-cell memory formation after mild COVID-19. In TCRdb, the 5' RACE reads were re-called with MiXCR into one record per CDR3 protein. This table holds over 350,000 distinct CDR3 sequences, 24% found once. Source material: PBMCs or a T cell subset sorted from them (not recorded which). These receptors were taken from an adult woman who had mild COVID-19 (a few samples of this study predate the infection). Cell type and time point are not known.

The rearrangement joins TRBV2 to TRBJ2-1, with TRBD1 matching over 7 bases. Germline V gene lookup returns CDR1 SNHLY and CDR2 FYNNEI. The CDR3 spans 12 residues. Germline trimming cut 6 bases from V and 10 bases from J; bases unmatched to any gene: 6. CDR3 residues: CASSPTGVEQFF. CDR3 bases: TGTGCCAGCAGCCCTACAGGGGTCGAGCAGTTCTTC.

This chain uses TRBV10-3 with TRBJ2-3; 8 nucleotides align to TRBD2. Germline CDR1 reads ENHRY; CDR2 reads SYGVKD. The CDR3 contains 15 residues. Trimming removed 4 bases from V and 3 bases from J; junction bases left unmatched: 6. The CDR3 DNA follows: TGTGCCATCAGTGCGGGGGGGCCTTGGACAGATACGCAGTATTTT. Translated, it gives CAISAGGPWTDTQYF.

The chain links TRBV9 to TRBJ2-1; 7 bases are shared with TRBD2. Germline lookup yields CDR1 SGDLS and CDR2 YYNGEE. Unmatched junction bases numbered 10, after V lost 4 bases and J lost 6 bases. CDR3 size: 15 residues. The CDR3 sequence: CASSLRVGGINEQFF. The CDR3 bases are TGTGCCAGCAGCCTCCGGGTGGGGGGGATCAATGAGCAGTTCTTC.

The chain joins TRBV30 to TRBJ2-7, with TRBD1 matching over 7 bases. Germline V gene sequence: CDR1 GTSNPN, CDR2 SVGIG (reference sequence). The CDR3 is 12 amino acids. V shed 5 bases and J 0 bases; nucleotides not matched to a gene: 1. The CDR3: CAWGDSSYEQYF. The CDR3 DNA sequence: TGTGCCTGGGGGGACAGCTCCTACGAGCAGTACTTC.

This clonotype showed up just a few times. The chain uses TRBV29-1 and TRBJ2-1; 16 bases are shared with TRBD2. Trimming removed 7 bases from V and 0 bases from J; junction bases left unmatched: 9. Germline V gene lookup returns CDR1 SQVTM and CDR2 ANQGSEA. The CDR3 has 18 residues. The CDR3 DNA is TGCAGCGGGGAGGGACTAGCGGGAGGGCAAAGCTCCTACAATGAGCAGTTCTTC. It codes for CSGEGLAGGQSSYNEQFF.

This clonotype was seen only a few times. This chain links TRBV6-2 or TRBV6-3 with TRBJ2-3; 11 bases agree with TRBD2. The V and J ends lost 6 bases and 3 bases, in that order; junction bases with no gene match: 8. CDR1 is MNHEY and CDR2 is SVGEGT in the germline V gene. CDR3 size: 16 residues. Here the CDR3 DNA reads TGTGCCAGCAGCCGACTAGCGGGGTCGCGGACAGATACGCAGTATTTT. It codes for CASSRLAGSRTDTQYF.

This chain joins TRBV6-5 and TRBJ2-7, with D perhaps TRBD2 (6 bases). The CDR3 consists of 12 residues. The germline CDR1 and CDR2 sequences are MNHEY and SVGAGI. V lost 8 bases and J lost 3, with 11 bases in between. CDR3 sequence (DNA): TGTGCCAGCGGCCGGGGGAACTACGAGCAGTACTTC. This codes for CASGRGNYEQYF.

The genes are TRBV7-6 and TRBJ1-1, with D possibly being TRBD1 (6 bases). Germline V gives CDR1 SGHVS, CDR2 FNYEAQ. The CDR3 is 13 residues long. With 4 bases removed from V and 6 bases from J, the gap between germline ends came to 12 bases. The CDR3 DNA reads as TGTGCCAGCAGCTCGACTCGGACAGCTGAAGCTTTCTTT. Encoded protein: CASSSTRTAEAFF.

This clonotype was detected a few times. This chain connects TRBV5-4 to TRBJ2-1; D ambiguous. The germline V gene has CDR1 SGHNT and CDR2 YYREEE (reference sequence). V was trimmed by 3 bases and J by 9 bases, leaving 10 bases between them. CDR3 length: 12 residues. CDR3 residues: CASSSGGTEQFF. CDR3 coding DNA: TGTGCCAGCAGCTCTGGTGGTACTGAGCAGTTCTTC.

This rearrangement joins TRBV3-1 to TRBJ2-1, with no clear D. V lost 3 bases, J lost 1 base, and 10 bases lay in between. The CDR3 sequence is 15 residues long. Germline CDR1 LGHDT, CDR2 YNNKEL (reference sequence). The CDR3 DNA follows: TGTGCCAGCAGCCAGTTAAGGTGGTCCTACAATGAGCAGTTCTTC. Its protein is CASSQLRWSYNEQFF.

The chain employs TRBV5-1 and TRBJ2-5, with D perhaps matching TRBD2 (5 bases). The CDR3 is made up of 17 amino acids. In germline, CDR1 is SGHRS, CDR2 YFSETQ. The ends were cut back, 4 bases at V and 7 bases at J, with 26 bases in the middle. In DNA, the CDR3 is TGCGCCAGCAGCCCACGGGGTGGAGACTACCGCAGTTGGACCCAGTACTTC. Its protein is CASSPRGGDYRSWTQYF.

J is TRBJ1-2 and V is TRBV6-5; no clear D. Germline CDR1 reads MNHEY; CDR2 reads SVGAGI. The V gene lost 0 bases and the J gene lost 3 bases, with 8 bases spanning the gap. This CDR3 region has 14 residues. The CDR3 reads CASSYSVGDYGYTF. CDR3 coding DNA: TGTGCCAGCAGTTACTCTGTGGGCGACTATGGCTACACCTTC.

CDR3 protein: CASSQTFNSYNEQFF. The CDR3 DNA follows: TGTGCCAGTAGTCAGACTTTTAACTCCTACAATGAGCAGTTCTTC. J is TRBJ2-1 and V is TRBV19, with D uncertain. V lost 5 bases to trimming and J lost 0 bases, with 11 bases between them. Per germline, CDR1 LNHDA and CDR2 SQIVND (reference sequence). This CDR3 comprises 15 residues. The whole variable domain, filled in from reference TRBV19 and TRBJ2-1, reads DGGITQSPKYLFRKEGQNVTLSCEQNLNHDAMYWYRQDPGQGLRLIYYSQIVNDFQKGDIAEGYSVSREKKESFPLTVTSAQKNPTAFYLCASSQTFNSYNEQFFGPGTRLTVL.

DNA of the CDR3: TGCGCCAGCAGCCCAGACGGGGGAGAGACCCAGTACTTC. Its translation: CASSPDGGETQYF. This sequence joins TRBV5-1 and TRBJ2-5; D possibly corresponds to TRBD2 (6 bases). Between the trimmed V and J ends, which lost 4 bases and 4 bases, there was a span of 11 bases. In germline, CDR1 is SGHRS, CDR2 YFSETQ. The CDR3 sequence is 13 residues long.

The V and J genes are TRBV6-6 and TRBJ2-1; possible D gene TRBD1, 5 bases. The CDR3 consists of 15 residues. Germline-derived CDR1 and CDR2 are MNHNY and SVGAGI (reference sequence). V lost 6 bases and J 0 bases, leaving 12 bases between the germline ends. The CDR3 loop reads CASRTRQSSYNEQFF. The CDR3 DNA reads TGTGCCAGCAGGACCCGACAGAGCTCCTACAATGAGCAGTTCTTC.

This clonotype was detected ten times or more. The chain links TRBV29-1 to TRBJ2-2; the match to TRBD2 covers 12 bases. The V gene end was trimmed by 4 bases and the J gene end by 1 base; junction bases not matched to a gene: 1. There are 15 residues in the CDR3. CDR1 is SQVTM and CDR2 is ANQGSEA in the germline V gene. The chain's CDR3 is CSVGTSGMNTGELFF. The CDR3 bases are TGCAGCGTTGGGACTAGCGGGATGAACACCGGGGAGCTGTTTTTT.

V is TRBV6-5 and J is TRBJ1-1; D perhaps matches TRBD1 (5 bases). This CDR3 is built from 14 residues. The germline CDR1 and CDR2 sequences are MNHEY and SVGAGI. Trimming pared 2 bases from V and 8 bases from J, leaving 15 bases between. CDR3 nucleotide sequence: TGTGCCAGCAGTTACCGGGCCGGGACCCTCGAAGCTTTCTTT. The encoded protein is CASSYRAGTLEAFF.

This clonotype was recorded many times. The chain joins TRBV20-1 to TRBJ2-7; TRBD2 agrees at 11 bases. The CDR3 extends over 14 amino acids. The J segment lost 2 bases and the V segment lost 5 bases, leaving 5 bases of the junction unmatched. CDR1 is DFQATT, CDR2 SNEGSKA, per germline (reference sequence). In DNA form, the CDR3 reads TGCAGTGCTCAATTTAGCGGGGGGGCCTACGAGCAGTACTTC. Translated, it gives CSAQFSGGAYEQYF.

V usage is TRBV7-9 and J usage is TRBJ1-5; no reliable D call. Germline-derived CDR1 and CDR2 are SEHNR and FQNEAQ (reference sequence). Trimming took 3 bases from V and 5 from J, leaving 11 bases between them. There are 14 residues in the CDR3. The CDR3 nucleotides are TGTGCCAGCAGCTTCGGAACAGACTATCAGCCCCAGCATTTT. Its translation: CASSFGTDYQPQHF. Full variable domain (remainder filled in from reference TRBV7-9 and TRBJ1-5): DTGVSQNPRHKITKRGQNVTFRCDPISEHNRLYWYRQTLGQGPEFLTYFQNEAQLEKSRLLSDRFSAERPKGSFSTLEIQRTEQGDSAMYLCASSFGTDYQPQHFGDGTRLSIL.

This sequence joins TRBV14 and TRBJ2-1; 8 nucleotides line up with TRBD1. Per the germline V gene, CDR1 is SGHDN and CDR2 is FVKESK. V shed 1 base, J shed 5 bases, and the junction held 7 bases outside the gene matches. The CDR3 sequence is 16 residues long. The CDR3 DNA follows: TGTGCCAGCAGCCAAGTAATCCTGACAGGGGACAATGAGCAGTTCTTC. It encodes CASSQVILTGDNEQFF.

This clonotype occurred a few times. The chain recombines TRBV12-3 or TRBV12-4 with TRBJ1-5; 7 nucleotides match TRBD1. J was trimmed by 7 bases and V by 5 bases; bases with no gene match: 8. There are 14 residues in the CDR3. This CDR3 is CASSRQGGVQPQHF. The CDR3 DNA is TGTGCCAGCAGTAGACAGGGAGGTGTGCAGCCCCAGCATTTT.

In this sample, this clonotype turned up many times. This rearrangement joins TRBV7-9 to TRBJ2-1; TRBD1 matches at 7 bases. V gave up 5 bases and J gave up 7 bases; unmatched junction bases: 14. Germline lookup yields CDR1 SEHNR and CDR2 FQNEAQ (reference sequence). The CDR3 totals 16 residues. The CDR3 sequence: CASSVMGQLLQNEQFF. CDR3 coding DNA: TGTGCCAGCAGCGTTATGGGACAGCTACTCCAGAATGAGCAGTTCTTC.

CDR3 region: CASSRDRGDGELFF. The CDR3 bases are TGCGCCAGCAGCCGGGACAGGGGAGACGGGGAGCTGTTTTTT. The chain joins TRBV5-1 to TRBJ2-2, with 10 bases fitting TRBD1. CDR1 is SGHRS and CDR2 is YFSETQ in the germline V gene. V dropped 4 bases and J dropped 7; count of bases not matched to a gene: 4. The CDR3 contains 14 residues. Drawing the rest from reference TRBV5-1 and TRBJ2-2, the complete variable domain is KAGVTQTPRYLIKTRGQQVTLSCSPISGHRSVSWYQQTPGQGLQFLFEYFSETQRNKGNFPGRFSGRQFSNSRSEMNVSTLELGDSALYLCASSRDRGDGELFFGEGSRLTVL.

The chain uses TRBV7-2 and TRBJ2-7, with 8 nucleotides matching TRBD1. The V gene's germline CDR1 is SGHTA and CDR2 FQGNSA. The ends lost 5 bases at V and 2 bases at J; junction bases unmatched: 5. The CDR3 extends over 14 amino acids. The CDR3: CASSRGQGPYEQYF. For the CDR3, the DNA is TGTGCCAGCAGCCGCGGACAGGGACCCTACGAGCAGTACTTC. Complete variable domain (other parts from reference TRBV7-2 and TRBJ2-7): GAGVSQSPSNKVTEKGKDVELRCDPISGHTALYWYRQSLGQGLEFLIYFQGNSAPDKSGLPSDRFSAERTGGSVSTLTIQRTQQEDSAVYLCASSRGQGPYEQYFGPGTRLTVT.

There are a few counts of this clonotype. The V gene is TRBV15, the J gene TRBJ1-1, with D possibly being TRBD1 (6 bases). V was clipped by 1 base and J by 11 bases, with 11 bases between them. The germline V gene has CDR1 LNHNV and CDR2 YYDKDF (reference sequence). The CDR3 is made up of 12 amino acids. The CDR3 sequence is CATSRVGGDAFF. The CDR3 DNA follows: TGTGCCACCAGCAGAGTAGGGGGAGACGCTTTCTTT.

This clonotype occurred once. The CDR3 DNA reads as TGTGCCAGCAGTTACCTACAGGATCTGGGGGGAGATACGCAGTATTTT. Translation gives CASSYLQDLGGDTQYF. J is TRBJ2-3 and V is TRBV6-2 or TRBV6-3; D is perhaps TRBD2 (6 bases). The CDR3 is 16 residues long. V lost 2 bases and J lost 5, with 17 bases in between. Germline CDR1 is MNHEY and CDR2 is SVGEGT.